This T cell receptor (beta chain) was observed in a study of post-analysis software for immune sequencing data (dated by TCRdb to between 2014 and 2017). Regarding the study in general: Disease courses on record covered relapsing-remitting, secondary progressive and progressive-relapsing multiple sclerosis, though some patients had no subtype annotation. A subset of samples was prepared in parallel using single-end sample barcoding, then pooled and co-amplified after Illumina adapter ligation. The multiple sclerosis patient repertoires were compared with some twelve previously published healthy control repertoires from donors aged 6 to 25 years.

Clipping removes 1 base from V and 3 bases from J, with 2 as the unmatched junction base count. Spanning cysteine to phenylalanine, the CDR3 consists of 14 amino acids. The CDR3 DNA has 42 bases and is translated from base 1. The germline V gene sets CDR1 to SGHRS and CDR2 to YFSETQ. To prepare the library, PCR was applied. Sequenced using an Illumina HiSeq 2500. To reduce PCR and sequencing biases, unique molecular identifiers were incorporated into the TCR beta cDNA libraries. Every 1 to 10 million input T cells yielded 500,000 or so cDNA molecules, meaning each molecule approximated one T cell. The same protocol used for the earlier healthy control dataset was applied to prepare and sequence the patient libraries. Within a given batch, samples were prepared together, multiplexed and sequenced on the same HiSeq lane. Per the authors' processing: MIGEC was used to process the raw barcoded reads, and molecular identifier groups with only a single read were discarded before consensus assembly and CDR3 extraction. VDJtools was used for post-analysis of the clonotype tables, and diversity was normalized by down-sampling every dataset to the size of the smallest sample. To correct batch-related cross-sample contamination, repertoire overlap clustering matched CDR3 amino acid sequences but not nucleotide sequences. TCRdb reworked the public reads: Q25 trimming with fastp, MiXCR clone assembly, productive beta chains retained. Rows are combined by CDR3 protein, so each entry shows the most common genes and DNA. TCRdb, not the authors, supplied the V and J calls. The sample table records approximately 730,000 distinct CDR3 sequences; roughly 50% of these occur just once. In total, the top ten clones hold approximately 4.4% of the sample.

For this clonotype: Its cognate antigen has yet to be identified. Base qualities are missing; no much larger clone stands one base away.

TCR beta repertoires were profiled from peripheral blood of over 10 young patients with multiple sclerosis to demonstrate the VDJtools post-analysis software. The multiple sclerosis patients were children and adolescents ranging in age from 6 to 15 years. What the research found in general, with its limitations: The multiple sclerosis patient group was slightly younger than the control group. Patients showed significantly higher frequencies than controls for a handful of TRBV segments, among them TRBV5-6, TRBV5-1 and TRBV20-1. Multiple sclerosis patients had significantly lower normalized Chao1 diversity than controls, a result that suggests substantial peripheral T-cell clonal expansion. When samples were clustered directly using the F measure, samples prepared in the same batch co-clustered strongly, which prompted a batch-effect correction.

The chain uses TRBV5-1 and TRBJ2-5, with 8 bases in between that match TRBD1. Material: blood. This TCR was sampled from a girl aged 10 to 17 with multiple sclerosis. The CDR3 protein: CASSLQGAEETQYF. The sequenced DNA is TGCGCCAGCAGCTTGCAGGGGGCCGAAGAGACCCAGTACTTC. Supplemented by the reference TRBV5-1 and TRBJ2-5 proteins around the CDR3, the complete variable domain is KAGVTQTPRYLIKTRGQQVTLSCSPISGHRSVSWYQQTPGQGLQFLFEYFSETQRNKGNFPGRFSGRQFSNSRSEMNVSTLELGDSALYLCASSLQGAEETQYFGPGTRLLVL.